Below, 19 T cell receptor beta chains from the same sample are listed, as sequenced in a study of blood T cell repertoires in COVID-19. Produced via immunoSEQ multiplex PCR; TCRdb's table is partial and in-frame only. The data contain fewer than 300,000 clones, roughly 91% of them singletons. The sequenced material came from PBMCs or T cells enriched from blood (not recorded which). Receptors were obtained from a man between 35 and 55 years old who had recovered from COVID-19.

The chain uses TRBV23-1 and TRBJ1-5, with D possibly TRBD1 on 5 matching bases. TRBV23-1 is placed among ORFs of uncertain function. The CDR3 length is 15 residues. V lost 5 bases and J 2 bases, leaving 13 bases between the germline ends. CDR3 in DNA: TGCGCCAGCAGTATGACAGAAGTCGGCAATCAGCCCCAGCATTTT. It yields the protein CASSMTEVGNQPQHF.

This chain joins TRBV4-1 and TRBJ2-1; 14 bases fit TRBD2. The germline gives CDR1 MGHRA, CDR2 YSYEKL. The J segment lost 7 bases and the V segment lost 1 base, leaving 3 bases of the junction unmatched. This CDR3 has 16 residues. The CDR3 DNA is TGCGCCAGCAGCCAAGGTGGACTAGCGGGAGGAAATGAGCAGTTCTTC. Its translation is CASSQGGLAGGNEQFF.

This clone has only one observation. The rearrangement uses TRBV29-1 and TRBJ2-2; 8 nucleotides line up with TRBD1. The CDR3 is 14 residues long. Germline trimming cut 4 bases from V and 3 bases from J; bases unmatched to any gene: 4. The germline gives CDR1 SQVTM, CDR2 ANQGSEA. The CDR3 here is CSVGQGADTGELFF. For the CDR3, the DNA is TGCAGCGTTGGTCAGGGGGCGGACACCGGGGAGCTGTTTTTT.

The genes are TRBV5-4 and TRBJ2-1, with D possibly TRBD1 on 6 matching bases. The CDR3 loop spans 15 amino acids. Germline CDR1 and CDR2: SGHNT and YYREEE (reference sequence). Trimming cost V 7 bases and J 0 bases, with 14 bases left between them. The chain's CDR3 is CASGSDRNSYNEQFF. CDR3 bases: TGTGCCAGCGGGTCGGACAGAAACTCCTACAATGAGCAGTTCTTC.

The chain recombines TRBV11-2 with TRBJ2-1, with TRBD2 matching 7 bases. The CDR3 runs to 16 residues. Germline assignment: CDR1 SGHAT and CDR2 FQNNGV. V lost 2 bases, J lost 4 bases, and 8 bases stayed unmatched. CDR3 DNA: TGTGCCAGCAGCTTAAGGCGGGAGCTTGCTTACAATGAGCAGTTCTTC. Amino acid sequence: CASSLRRELAYNEQFF. The full variable domain, in which reference TRBV11-2 and TRBJ2-1 provide the parts outside the CDR3, is EAGVAQSPRYKIIEKRQSVAFWCNPISGHATLYWYQQILGQGPKLLIQFQNNGVVDDSQLPKDRFSAERLKGVDSTLKIQPAKLEDSAVYLCASSLRRELAYNEQFFGPGTRLTVL.

The rearrangement links TRBV21-1 to TRBJ1-1. TRBV21-1 is an annotated pseudogene. The CDR3 is made up of 18 amino acids. CDR3 in amino acids: CASSSKREGRVRDTEAFF. Written as DNA, the CDR3 is TGTGCCAGCAGCTCAAAGCGGGAGGGCAGGGTTAGGGACACTGAAGCTTTCTTT.

This chain connects TRBV28 to TRBJ2-3, with TRBD1 identical over 9 bases. Trimming at V came to 2 bases and at J to 4 bases, leaving 1 base not matched to a gene. Looked up from germline, CDR1 is MDHEN and CDR2 is SYDVKM. The CDR3 consists of 14 residues. The CDR3, as DNA: TGTGCCAGCAGTTTAGACAGGGGGGCAGATACGCAGTATTTT. Translated: CASSLDRGADTQYF. The full variable domain, rest sourced from reference TRBV28 and TRBJ2-3, is DVKVTQSSRYLVKRTGEKVFLECVQDMDHENMFWYRQDPGLGLRLIYFSYDVKMKEKGDIPEGYSVSREKKERFSLILESASTNQTSMYLCASSLDRGADTQYFGPGTRLTVL.

The genes are TRBV7-9 and TRBJ1-6, with 7 positions matching TRBD1. From germline, CDR1 is SEHNR and CDR2 FQNEAQ (reference sequence). The CDR3 consists of 14 residues. With V trimmed by 1 base and J by 8 bases, 2 bases remained unmatched. The CDR3 nucleotides are TGTGCCAGCAGCTTAGTAGGGGGCTATTCACCCCTCCACTTT. It is translated as CASSLVGGYSPLHF.

The rearrangement joins TRBV4-3 to TRBJ2-3; perhaps TRBD1 as D (6 bases). V was cut by 4 bases and J by 4 bases, with 15 bases left in between. This CDR3 comprises 15 residues. CDR1 is LGHNA and CDR2 is YSLEER in the germline V gene. The CDR3 nucleotides read TGCGCCAGCAGCCGCGGACCAGGGGAGCCAGATACGCAGTATTTT. Translation gives CASSRGPGEPDTQYF.

The chain couples TRBV25-1 to TRBJ1-4, with 8 positions matching TRBD1. Germline lookup yields CDR1 MGHDK and CDR2 SYGVNS. The V gene end was trimmed by 3 bases and the J gene end by 7 bases; junction bases not matched to a gene: 13. The CDR3 is 17 residues long. CDR3 residues: CASSEFRTGRLAEKLFF. The CDR3 DNA follows: TGTGCCAGCAGTGAGTTTAGGACAGGGAGGTTGGCTGAAAAACTGTTTTTT.

The V gene is TRBV4-1, the J gene TRBJ2-7, with 11 bases fitting TRBD1. Germline V lookup: CDR1 MGHRA, CDR2 YSYEKL. The CDR3 is 14 amino acids. The V gene end was trimmed by 4 bases and the J gene end by 6 bases; junction bases not matched to a gene: 5. This chain's CDR3 is CASSRLGTGGEQYF. CDR3 coding DNA: TGCGCCAGCAGCCGGCTCGGGACAGGGGGCGAGCAGTACTTC.

The chain joins TRBV10-3 to TRBJ1-5; D is possibly TRBD1 (5 bases). The CDR3 is made up of 14 amino acids. Trimming stripped 2 bases from V and 6 bases from J, with 11 bases between. Germline CDR1 ENHRY, CDR2 SYGVKD. CDR3 in DNA: TGTGCCATCAGTGAGGGGGGGTATATTCAGCCCCAGCATTTT. It translates to CAISEGGYIQPQHF.

The chain combines TRBV13 with TRBJ2-5; the match to TRBD2 covers 13 bases. The V gene end was trimmed by 1 base and the J gene end by 2 bases; junction bases not matched to a gene: 10. Germline V CDR1 and CDR2: PRHDT, FYEKMQ (reference sequence). The CDR3 runs 19 residues. The CDR3 coding sequence is TGTGCCAGCAGCTTAGTAACGTCGACTAGCGGGGGGACACAAGAGACCCAGTACTTC. Protein sequence: CASSLVTSTSGGTQETQYF. Based on the CDR3 plus reference TRBV13 and TRBJ2-5, the full variable domain is AAGVIQSPRHLIKEKRETATLKCYPIPRHDTVYWYQQGPGQDPQFLISFYEKMQSDKGSIPDRFSAQQFSDYHSELNMSSLELGDSALYFCASSLVTSTSGGTQETQYFGPGTRLLVL.

The genes are TRBV4-1 and TRBJ2-7; 8 bases line up with TRBD1. This CDR3 has 16 residues. The V gene end was trimmed by 4 bases and the J gene end by 4 bases; junction bases not matched to a gene: 12. Germline-derived CDR1 and CDR2 are MGHRA and YSYEKL. The CDR3: CASSRQPGQVTYEQYF. The CDR3 nucleotides read TGCGCCAGCAGCCGTCAACCGGGACAGGTGACTTACGAGCAGTACTTC.

V is TRBV5-4 and J is TRBJ1-2; D might be TRBD1 (6 bases). The ends were cut back, 1 base at V and 5 bases at J, with 15 bases in the middle. The CDR3 contains 15 residues. Germline loops: CDR1 SGHNT, CDR2 YYREEE (reference sequence). The CDR3 is CASSLSQGFPYGYTF. In DNA, the CDR3 is TGTGCCAGCAGCTTGAGTCAGGGGTTCCCGTATGGCTACACCTTC.

The rearrangement uses TRBV6-5 and TRBJ1-3, with a possible D match to TRBD1 (5 bases). Germline CDR1 reads MNHEY; CDR2 reads SVGAGI. The CDR3 has 12 amino acids. Between the trimmed V and J ends, which lost 6 bases and 7 bases, there was a span of 10 bases. The CDR3 DNA is TGTGCCAGCAGCATGGGGGGTAACACCATATATTTT. Translation gives CASSMGGNTIYF.

This chain connects TRBV25-1 to TRBJ2-5; TRBD1 matches at 9 bases. V lost 8 bases to trimming and J lost 0 bases; unmatched junction nucleotides: 7. CDR1 and CDR2 (germline): MGHDK, SYGVNS. The CDR3 spans 15 residues. The CDR3 sequence: CASSGTGTYQETQYF. CDR3 nucleotide sequence: TGTGCCAGCTCCGGGACAGGGACTTACCAAGAGACCCAGTACTTC.

The genes are TRBV5-4 and TRBJ2-7; D possibly corresponds to TRBD2 (5 bases). This CDR3 has 12 residues. Germline loops: CDR1 SGHNT, CDR2 YYREEE (reference sequence). The germline V and J ends were trimmed by 4 bases and 5 bases, with 10 bases remaining between them. The CDR3 sequence is CASSIVRDEQYF. The DNA of the CDR3 is TGTGCCAGCAGCATTGTGAGGGACGAGCAGTACTTC.

The chain is built from TRBV2 and TRBJ2-5, with 11 bases identical to TRBD1. Looked up from germline, CDR1 is SNHLY and CDR2 is FYNNEI. This CDR3 is 14 amino acids long. J gave up 5 bases and V 7 bases, and 6 bases lay outside the gene matches. The CDR3 DNA is TGTGCCAGCAACCGGGACAGGGGGATGGAGACCCAGTACTTC. This encodes CASNRDRGMETQYF.